These 3 T cell receptor beta chains came from one sample sequenced in a study of T cell responses to AZD1222 COVID-19 vaccine (TCRdb year 2021). According to the study, the label for this sample's time point signals: about 28 days (+/-7) after the second vaccine dose. The library was obtained by the immunoSEQ multiplex PCR assay. TCRdb limited this immuneACCESS table to in-frame rearrangements with V and J called. A share of clones is missing; checked studies link under half to unresolved V genes, and the rest is unexplained. The sample records around 110,000 clones, about 91% of which are singletons. Of the sample, 1.6% is held by the ten largest clones. This specimen was peripheral blood, taken 28 days after the second AZD1222 dose. Source of these receptors: an adult who received the AZD1222 COVID-19 vaccine.

The chain couples TRBV30 to TRBJ2-2; 11 bases match TRBD2. The germline V gene encodes CDR1 GTSNPN and CDR2 SVGIG (reference sequence). Trimming took 4 bases from V and 6 from J; bases not matched to a gene: 4. The CDR3 runs 14 residues. CDR3 region: CAWTLAGEAGELFF. In DNA form, the CDR3 reads TGTGCCTGGACACTAGCGGGAGAGGCCGGGGAGCTGTTTTTT.

The chain employs TRBV28 and TRBJ2-5, with a weak D call TRBD1 (6 bases). Germline lookup yields CDR1 MDHEN and CDR2 SYDVKM. Trimming left V 6 bases short and J 4 bases short, with 15 bases between. The CDR3 totals 14 residues. The CDR3 here is CASRGWGQGETQYF. In DNA form, the CDR3 reads TGTGCCAGCAGGGGTTGGGGGCAGGGAGAGACCCAGTACTTC.

The V gene is TRBV6-6, the J gene TRBJ2-7, with D unclear. This CDR3 spans 12 amino acids. V was cut by 7 bases and J by 5 bases, with 12 bases left in between. CDR1 is MNHNY and CDR2 is SVGAGI in the germline V gene (reference sequence). Here the CDR3 reads CASTSPTNEQYF. For the CDR3, the DNA is TGTGCCAGCACATCCCCTACAAACGAGCAGTACTTC.